This T cell receptor (beta chain) stems from a study of blood T cell repertoires in COVID-19. From germline, CDR1 is MNHEY and CDR2 SMNVEV (reference sequence). The V and J ends lost 6 bases and 0 bases respectively, with 10 bases between them. This CDR3 has 14 residues. Data came from immunoSEQ multiplex PCR; TCRdb stores just in-frame clones and leaves some out. Among 100,000 to 150,000 clones listed, about four fifths were seen once. V is TRBV27 and J is TRBJ2-3; D may be TRBD1 (6 bases). The specimen sequenced was peripheral blood. This clonotype was obtained from a man in his 60s with acute or convalescent COVID-19. The CDR3 sequence: CASRGDTSTDTQYF. The DNA for the CDR3 is TGTGCCAGCAGAGGGGACACTAGCACAGATACGCAGTATTTT.